Presented here are 13 T cell receptor beta chains from one specimen sequenced in a study of blood T cell repertoires in COVID-19. Libraries were prepared by immunoSEQ multiplex PCR; TCRdb keeps only in-frame clonotypes and omits some of them. Here the sample spans hundreds of thousands of clones, roughly 76% being singletons. Sequencing was carried out using peripheral blood. The receptor set was obtained from a woman older than 75 with COVID-19, enrolled during active disease.

This chain links TRBV29-1 with TRBJ2-1, with D possibly TRBD2 on 5 matching bases. The CDR3 has 12 amino acids. Germline V gene lookup returns CDR1 SQVTM and CDR2 ANQGSEA. Trimming stripped 1 base from V and 8 bases from J, with 9 bases between. CDR3 coding DNA: TGCAGCGTTGAAGGAGGGTGGGATGAGCAGTTCTTC. Translation: CSVEGGWDEQFF.

The chain uses TRBV4-2 and TRBJ1-4; D is possibly TRBD1 (5 bases). Germline CDR1 reads LGHNA; CDR2 reads YNFKEQ. Trimming removed 5 bases at V and 4 bases at J, with 8 bases between. The CDR3 totals 13 residues. CDR3 sequence reads: CASSRQSNEKLFF. Written as DNA, the CDR3 is TGTGCCAGCAGCAGACAGAGTAATGAAAAACTGTTTTTT.

The V gene is TRBV2, the J gene TRBJ1-5, with D unresolved. Germline values: CDR1 SNHLY, CDR2 FYNNEI. The CDR3 contains 15 residues. V was trimmed by 3 bases and J by 2 bases, leaving 11 bases between them. DNA of the CDR3: TGTGCCAGCAGTGAGAGGGATCAAGGCAATCAGCCCCAGCATTTT. It specifies CASSERDQGNQPQHF.

The chain has TRBV10-2 and TRBJ1-2; a possible D gene is TRBD1 (5 bases). Germline V gene sequence: CDR1 WSHSY, CDR2 SAAADI. V lost 7 bases and J lost 3, with 18 bases in between. The CDR3 is 15 residues long. Here the CDR3 reads CASNPIRTGDYGYTF. Written as DNA, the CDR3 is TGCGCCAGCAACCCTATCCGCACAGGTGACTATGGCTACACCTTC.

The chain joins TRBV2 to TRBJ2-1; TRBD2 is a possible D gene (5 bases). This CDR3 is built from 15 residues. Trimming removed 3 bases from V and 6 bases from J, with 15 bases in between. The germline CDR1 and CDR2 sequences are SNHLY and FYNNEI. DNA for the CDR3: TGTGCCAGCAGTGAGTGGTCTAGTCGGGGCAATGAGCAGTTCTTC. Translation gives CASSEWSSRGNEQFF.

This chain uses TRBV27 with TRBJ2-2; D is undetermined. V lost 2 bases and J lost 2, with 15 bases in between. This CDR3 has 17 amino acids. CDR1 and CDR2 from the germline V gene are MNHEY and SMNVEV (reference sequence). The CDR3 nucleotides read TGTGCCAGCAGTTTACTAGTTGCCGACGGAAACACCGGGGAGCTGTTTTTT. Translated, it gives CASSLLVADGNTGELFF.

The chain is built from TRBV6-5 and TRBJ2-7, with D possibly being TRBD1 (6 bases). V was shortened by 7 bases and J by 0 bases, with 13 bases between the two germline ends. Germline CDR1 and CDR2: MNHEY and SVGAGI. The CDR3 sequence is 14 residues long. The DNA of the CDR3 is TGTGCCAGCACGAGCAGGGGAAGCTCCTACGAGCAGTACTTC. Its translation is CASTSRGSSYEQYF.

The rearrangement uses TRBV11-2 and TRBJ1-2, with D unresolved. The CDR3 loop spans 13 amino acids. CDR1 and CDR2 from the germline V gene are SGHAT and FQNNGV. V lost 0 bases and J lost 5, with 7 bases in between. CDR3 loop: CASSLDPLYGYTF. The CDR3 DNA reads TGTGCCAGCAGCTTAGATCCCCTTTATGGCTACACCTTC.

The rearrangement links TRBV3-1 (or the pseudogene TRBV3-2) to TRBJ1-1, with 9 bases that match TRBD1. V was clipped by 1 base and J by 4 bases; unmatched bases: 4. Germline CDR1 reads LGHDT; CDR2 reads YNNKEL (reference sequence). The CDR3 runs to 15 residues. CDR3 sequence reads: CASSQAMTGGTEAFF. The CDR3 region has the DNA TGTGCCAGCAGCCAAGCGATGACAGGGGGCACTGAAGCTTTCTTT.

The chain couples TRBV4-1 to TRBJ1-4; D uncertain. CDR1 is MGHRA and CDR2 is YSYEKL in the germline V gene. This CDR3 comprises 13 residues. Trimming left V 5 bases short and J 6 bases short, with 10 bases between. CDR3 region: CASSNQRDEKLFF. The CDR3 bases are TGCGCCAGCAGCAACCAACGCGATGAAAAACTGTTTTTT.

The chain links TRBV11-1 to TRBJ2-5, with unresolved D. CDR3 length equals 14 residues. Looked up from germline, CDR1 is SGHAT and CDR2 is FQDESV (reference sequence). V was trimmed by 0 bases and J by 5 bases, leaving 10 bases between them. In DNA, the CDR3 is TGTGCCAGCAGCTTAGCTACCGGTCGGGAGACCCAGTACTTC. It specifies CASSLATGRETQYF.

This clone was seen only a few times. The rearrangement links TRBV2 to TRBJ1-2, with D possibly TRBD1 on 6 matching bases. V lost 5 bases and J 4 bases, leaving 14 bases between the germline ends. CDR3 length: 14 residues. Germline V gives CDR1 SNHLY, CDR2 FYNNEI. The CDR3 here is CASSRTGQFYGYTF. The CDR3 coding sequence is TGTGCCAGCAGTAGAACCGGACAGTTCTATGGCTACACCTTC. Looking up the rest from reference TRBV2 and TRBJ1-2 gives the full variable domain: EPEVTQTPSHQVTQMGQEVILRCVPISNHLYFYWYRQILGQKVEFLVSFYNNEISEKSEIFDDQFSVERPDGSNFTLKIRSTKLEDSAMYFCASSRTGQFYGYTFGSGTRLTVV.

This chain uses TRBV19 with TRBJ2-3; 8 bases are a match to TRBD1. The CDR3 covers 15 residues. V shed 4 bases, J shed 4 bases, and the junction held 7 bases outside the gene matches. Germline V lookup: CDR1 LNHDA, CDR2 SQIVND (reference sequence). CDR3 amino acids: CASSTRTGLSDTQYF. DNA of the CDR3: TGTGCCAGTAGTACGCGGACAGGGTTGTCAGATACGCAGTATTTT.